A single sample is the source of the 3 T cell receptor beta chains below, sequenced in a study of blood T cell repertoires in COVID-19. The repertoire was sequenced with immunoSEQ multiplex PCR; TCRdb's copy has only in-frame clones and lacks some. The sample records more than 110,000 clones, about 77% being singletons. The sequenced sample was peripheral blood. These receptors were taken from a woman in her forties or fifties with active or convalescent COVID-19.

The CDR3 loop reads CASSFSLDSGANVLTF. CDR3 nucleotides: TGTGCCAGCAGCTTCAGTCTCGACTCTGGGGCCAACGTCCTGACTTTC. V is TRBV7-2 and J is TRBJ2-6; D is unclear. The CDR3 length is 16 residues. The V gene's germline CDR1 is SGHTA and CDR2 FQGNSA. With 3 bases removed from V and 0 bases from J, the gap between germline ends came to 9 bases.

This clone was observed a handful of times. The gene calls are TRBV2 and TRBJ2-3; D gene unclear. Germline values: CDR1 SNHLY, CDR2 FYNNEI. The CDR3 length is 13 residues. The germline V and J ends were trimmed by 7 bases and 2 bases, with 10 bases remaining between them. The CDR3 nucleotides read TGTGCCAGCAATGGGCCTTTCACAGATACGCAGTATTTT. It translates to CASNGPFTDTQYF.

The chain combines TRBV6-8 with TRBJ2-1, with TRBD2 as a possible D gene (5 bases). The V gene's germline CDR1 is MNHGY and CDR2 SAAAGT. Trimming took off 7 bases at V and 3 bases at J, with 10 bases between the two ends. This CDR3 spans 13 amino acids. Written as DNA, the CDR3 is TGTGCCAGCACGAGGGCCAACTACAATGAGCAGTTCTTC. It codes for CASTRANYNEQFF.